This is a list of T cell receptor beta chains from one sample in a study of blood T cells in healthy people across ages. TCRdb redid the calling of the 5' RACE reads with MiXCR, one entry per CDR3 protein. The sample lists hundreds of thousands of distinct CDR3 sequences; 52% were seen once. Sequencing input: blood. These receptors were obtained from an elderly woman in good health. CDR3s include the opening cysteine and the closing phenylalanine or tryptophan. D genes are given only for firm matches. Not every row has a clone size; where given, it reads once, few, many or a size class.

abundance	d_gene	v_gene	j_gene	CDR3nt	CDR3aa
few	.	TRBV20-1	TRBJ2-7	TGCAGTGCTAGAGATTCGAGCGGGCCCTACGAGCAGTACTTC	CSARDSSGPYEQYF
many	TRBD2	TRBV6-5	TRBJ2-3	TGTGCCAGCAACCCAGCGGGAGGGTCCGATACGCAGTATTTT	CASNPAGGSDTQYF
few	.	TRBV20-1	TRBJ2-2	TGCAGTGCTAGAGGCGGGGGCCATAACACCGGGGAGCTGTTTTTT	CSARGGGHNTGELFF
few	.	TRBV5-1	TRBJ2-2	TGCGCCAGCAGTTCCGGGCCTGGGGCCACCGGGGAGCTGTTTTTT	CASSSGPGATGELFF
.	TRBD1	TRBV7-2	TRBJ2-3	TGTGCCAGCAGCTCTCGACAGGGCACAGGTACGCAGTATTTT	CASSSRQGTGTQYF
many	.	TRBV5-1	TRBJ2-7	TGCGCCAGCAGCCTACTGTCGGAATCCTACGAGCAGTACTTC	CASSLLSESYEQYF
.	TRBD2	TRBV5-5	TRBJ2-2	TGTGCCAGCAGCTTCGGCCGAGCGGGGGGGCAACGCAACGGGGAGCTGTTTTTT	CASSFGRAGGQRNGELFF
.	TRBD2	TRBV11-2	TRBJ2-1	TGTGCCAGCAGCAGTAGAGGTGTGCGGGGGGGACTAAACCCCAACAATGAGCAGTTCTTC	CASSSRGVRGGLNPNNEQFF
many	.	TRBV27	TRBJ2-7	TGTGCCAGCAGTATCCACCCCACCTCCTACGAGCAGTACTTC	CASSIHPTSYEQYF
.	.	TRBV4-1	TRBJ2-5	TGCGCCAGCAGCCAAGATTGGGGTGGACAGATCCAAGAGACCCAGTACTTC	CASSQDWGGQIQETQYF
.	TRBD2	TRBV29-1	TRBJ2-3	TGCAGCGTTGAAGATAATGGGGGGGGGACAGATACGCAGTATTTT	CSVEDNGGGTDTQYF
.	.	TRBV29-1	TRBJ1-1	TGCAGCGTTGACAGGGTCGGGGGTGAAGCTTTCTTT	CSVDRVGGEAFF
many	.	TRBV6-6	TRBJ2-6	TGTGCCAGCAGTCACCGAGGGCTGTCTGGGGCCAACGTCCTGACTTTC	CASSHRGLSGANVLTF
.	TRBD1	TRBV5-6	TRBJ2-5	TGTGCCAGCAGTCGAGGACAGGGTGTATTTCTACGAGAGACCCAGTACTTC	CASSRGQGVFLRETQYF
once	TRBD1	TRBV7-2	TRBJ1-2	TGTGCCAGCAGCTCAGGACAGGGGGTAAATGGCTACACCTTC	CASSSGQGVNGYTF
many	.	TRBV2	TRBJ2-4	TGTGCCAGCACCGGGGTGTTCGGAAACATTCAGTACTTC	CASTGVFGNIQYF